These 14 T cell receptor beta chains were sequenced from one sample in a study of PD-L1 blockade in urothelial cancer. Measured with immunoSEQ multiplex PCR; TCRdb has only the in-frame clones, and not every one. The sample yields tens of thousands of clones, approximately 77% seen once. Sequenced here: PBMCs, sampled around atezolizumab (anti-PD-L1) treatment. The source of these receptors is a man aged 70-80 years with urothelial cancer.

The chain joins TRBV9 to TRBJ2-1, with 10 nucleotides matching TRBD1. Germline CDR1 is SGDLS and CDR2 is YYNGEE. V trimming: 3 bases; J trimming: 4 bases; junction bases outside the gene matches: 7. The CDR3 runs 16 residues. CDR3 sequence (DNA): TGTGCCAGCAGCGGAAAGGACAGGGGGGGTTACAATGAGCAGTTCTTC. Translation: CASSGKDRGGYNEQFF.

With respect to this clone: In the same sample, other DNA sequences code for this CDR3. The chain couples TRBV5-4 to TRBJ2-1, with 8 bases fitting TRBD2. Germline V gives CDR1 SGHNT, CDR2 YYREEE (reference sequence). The junction had 0 bases not matched to a gene; V was cut back by 1 base and J by 0 bases. This CDR3 spans 15 amino acids. CDR3 in amino acids: CASSLSGSSYNEQFF. CDR3 nucleotide sequence: TGTGCCAGCAGCTTGAGCGGGAGCTCCTACAATGAGCAGTTCTTC.

The chain is built from TRBV19 and TRBJ1-1; D perhaps matches TRBD1 (5 bases). The CDR3 runs to 14 residues. Looked up from germline, CDR1 is LNHDA and CDR2 is SQIVND (reference sequence). Trimming stripped 7 bases from V and 1 base from J, with 13 bases between. As DNA, the CDR3 is TGTGCCAGTATCGGGGGGGTGCGGAACACTGAAGCTTTCTTT. Translation gives CASIGGVRNTEAFF.

As concerns this clone: A read error may produce the germline difference seen at one junction end. This chain uses TRBV7-2 with TRBJ2-2, with D perhaps matching TRBD2 (5 bases). Germline V gene lookup returns CDR1 SGHTA and CDR2 FQGNSA. The CDR3 is 12 amino acids. CDR3 DNA sequence: TGTGCCAGCAGCACACACACCGGGGAGTTGTTTTTT. As protein: CASSTHTGELFF.

This chain joins TRBV7-2 and TRBJ1-1, with 12 bases that match TRBD1. Germline CDR1 reads SGHTA; CDR2 reads FQGNSA. V gave up 4 bases and J gave up 4 bases; unmatched junction bases: 7. The CDR3 runs 16 residues. CDR3: CASSSGTGGGSTEAFF. The CDR3 DNA follows: TGTGCCAGCAGCTCCGGGACAGGGGGCGGAAGCACTGAAGCTTTCTTT. Full variable domain (missing parts from reference TRBV7-2 and TRBJ1-1): GAGVSQSPSNKVTEKGKDVELRCDPISGHTALYWYRQSLGQGLEFLIYFQGNSAPDKSGLPSDRFSAERTGGSVSTLTIQRTQQEDSAVYLCASSSGTGGGSTEAFFGQGTRLTVV.

The chain carries TRBV7-2 and TRBJ1-2; possibly TRBD1 for D (6 bases). CDR1 is SGHTA and CDR2 is FQGNSA in the germline V gene. This CDR3 spans 15 amino acids. V was pared by 1 base and J by 5 bases, with 14 bases between. The CDR3 loop is CASSLDKGQGYGYTF. CDR3 DNA: TGTGCCAGCAGCTTAGATAAGGGTCAGGGGTATGGCTACACCTTC. Complete variable domain (other parts from reference TRBV7-2 and TRBJ1-2): GAGVSQSPSNKVTEKGKDVELRCDPISGHTALYWYRQSLGQGLEFLIYFQGNSAPDKSGLPSDRFSAERTGGSVSTLTIQRTQQEDSAVYLCASSLDKGQGYGYTFGSGTRLTVV.

Remarks on this clone: The junction departs from germline at one end; a sequencing error may be responsible. The chain carries TRBV6-1 and TRBJ2-1; 10 bases are shared with TRBD1. Germline loops: CDR1 MNHNS, CDR2 SASEGT. This CDR3 is 14 amino acids long. The CDR3 region is CASFRDRGYHEQFF. In DNA form, the CDR3 reads TGTGCCAGCTTCCGGGACAGGGGCTACCATGAGCAGTTCTTC.

J is TRBJ2-7 and V is TRBV6-5; 8 nucleotides line up with TRBD2. This CDR3 has 15 amino acids. J was trimmed by 0 bases and V by 8 bases; bases with no gene match: 9. Germline lookup yields CDR1 MNHEY and CDR2 SVGAGI. The CDR3 protein is CASGNSGASSYEQYF. Here the CDR3 DNA reads TGTGCCAGCGGCAATAGCGGGGCGAGCTCCTACGAGCAGTACTTC.

This rearrangement joins TRBV7-3 to TRBJ2-5, with 7 bases that match TRBD2. J gave up 5 bases and V 5 bases, and 5 bases lay outside the gene matches. The CDR3 totals 13 residues. Looked up from germline, CDR1 is SGHTA and CDR2 is FQGTGA. The CDR3 spells CASSPMGGETQYF. In nucleotides, the CDR3 is TGTGCCAGCAGCCCGATGGGGGGGGAGACCCAGTACTTC.

The chain joins TRBV6-5 to TRBJ2-2, with D tentatively TRBD2 (6 bases). CDR1 is MNHEY, CDR2 SVGAGI, per germline. The CDR3 contains 12 residues. V was pared by 11 bases and J by 6 bases, with 13 bases between. CDR3 sequence reads: CAAGQPAGELFF. CDR3 sequence (DNA): TGTGCCGCGGGGCAGCCCGCCGGGGAGCTGTTTTTT.

The chain combines TRBV10-1 with TRBJ2-5; D may be TRBD2 (5 bases). V was cut by 2 bases and J by 3 bases, with 13 bases left in between. The CDR3 consists of 15 residues. CDR1 WNHNN and CDR2 SYGVQD come from the germline V gene (reference sequence). CDR3 sequence: CASSERASRKETQYF. The CDR3 bases are TGCGCCAGCAGTGAGAGGGCTAGCAGAAAAGAGACCCAGTACTTC.

This clone was seen only once. The rearrangement uses TRBV7-8 and TRBJ1-2, with 12 bases aligning to TRBD1. The germline gives CDR1 SGHVS, CDR2 FQNEAQ. V trimming: 4 bases; J trimming: 6 bases; junction bases outside the gene matches: 3. This CDR3 region has 14 residues. In DNA, the CDR3 is TGTGCCAGCAGCTGGGGACAGGGGGCGGATGGCTACACCTTC. This gives the protein CASSWGQGADGYTF. Full variable domain (missing parts from reference TRBV7-8 and TRBJ1-2): GAGVSQSPRYKVAKRGQDVALRCDPISGHVSLFWYQQALGQGPEFLTYFQNEAQLDKSGLPSDRFFAERPEGSVSTLKIQRTQQEDSAVYLCASSWGQGADGYTFGSGTRLTVV.

J is TRBJ1-3 and V is TRBV10-3; D call uncertain. Germline loops: CDR1 ENHRY, CDR2 SYGVKD. CDR3 length: 12 residues. V dropped 10 bases and J dropped 3 bases, with 10 bases sitting between them. The CDR3 nucleotides are TGTGCCAGCGGGGTGGGTGGAAACACCATATATTTT. Its translation is CASGVGGNTIYF.

The CDR3 DNA reads TGCGCCAGCAGGGCCCAAGCGGGAGGGAGTGAGCAGTTCTTC. This gives the protein CASRAQAGGSEQFF. The chain couples TRBV5-1 to TRBJ2-1, with 10 bases fitting TRBD2. The CDR3 is 14 amino acids. The V gene's germline CDR1 is SGHRS and CDR2 YFSETQ. J was trimmed by 9 bases and V by 5 bases; bases with no gene match: 8.